The sample holds many counts of the clone carrying this TCR beta chain. The target antigen is unknown. TCRdb re-derived calls from the PCR reads in MiXCR, one entry per CDR3 protein. The table shows some 650,000 distinct CDR3 sequences, with around 20% occurring only once. This entry is derived from a study of molecular identifiers for immune sequencing clone quantification. Findings and caveats of the study: Clones above 20 RNA copies contained over 97% of effector molecules and under 1% of naive molecules.

The sequencing input was naive CD8+ T cells from blood, with Jurkat cell RNA spiked in. Stated subset: FACS-sorted CD8+CD4-CCR7+CD45RA+ naive T cells. The clonotype originates from a human donor in good health. Some libraries in this study had Jurkat cell RNA spiked in.

The CDR3 bases are TGTGCCAGCATTCGACAGGGGTACAATGAGCAGTTCTTC. The encoded protein is CASIRQGYNEQFF. The chain joins TRBV6-2 or TRBV6-3 to TRBJ2-1, with TRBD1 matching over 8 bases. Germline-derived CDR1 and CDR2 are MNHEY and SVGEGT. The CDR3 has 13 residues. With 7 bases clipped from V and 4 bases from J, the junction kept 3 bases outside the gene matches.